Below are 29 T cell receptor beta chains sequenced from a single sample in a study of cytomegalovirus exposure and HLA in healthy donors (dated by TCRdb to 2016 to 2017). Library prep was done by the immunoSEQ multiplex PCR assay. For the multiplex PCR, a mixture combining 60 forward primers for TCR Vbeta segments and 13 reverse primers for TCR Jbeta segments was used. This immuneACCESS table, as held by TCRdb, lists in-frame sequences with V and J called but not all clones. Of the missing ones, under half trace to an unresolved V gene in checked studies; the others have no known cause. This sample has under 150,000 clones in its table, and roughly four fifths of those were observed once. The leading ten clones occupy around 1.9% of the sample. The sequenced sample consisted of PBMCs. The origin of the receptors is a woman in her 50s in good health and CMV-seronegative.

The V call is TRBV30, the J call TRBJ1-6; 12 nucleotides agree with TRBD1. The CDR3 length is 15 residues. Germline V CDR1 and CDR2: GTSNPN, SVGIG (reference sequence). The junction had 7 bases not matched to a gene; V was cut back by 3 bases and J by 10 bases. CDR3 in amino acids: CAWSRMGTGGSPLHF. The CDR3 bases are TGTGCCTGGAGCCGAATGGGGACAGGGGGCTCACCCCTCCACTTT.

V and J are TRBV6-1 and TRBJ2-1, with 13 bases that match TRBD2. CDR3 length equals 14 residues. With 10 bases clipped from V and 9 bases from J, the junction kept 9 bases outside the gene matches. Germline CDR1 reads MNHNS; CDR2 reads SASEGT. For the CDR3, the DNA is TGTGCCATTCAACGGACTAGCGGGAGCGCTGAGCAGTTCTTC. Protein product: CAIQRTSGSAEQFF.

V usage is TRBV28 and J usage is TRBJ1-5, with D hard to call. The germline CDR1 and CDR2 sequences are MDHEN and SYDVKM. This CDR3 comprises 14 residues. Trimming shortened V by 3 bases and J by 6 bases, and 12 bases separated the two germline ends. The CDR3 coding sequence is TGTGCCAGCAGTTTGGTGGCCAGCGGTCAGCCCCAGCATTTT. It translates to CASSLVASGQPQHF.

The CDR3 loop is CSVPTGYNEQFF. CDR3 coding DNA: TGCAGCGTTCCGACCGGGTACAATGAGCAGTTCTTC. J is TRBJ2-1 and V is TRBV29-1; D is uncertain. The CDR3 has 12 residues. Looked up from germline, CDR1 is SQVTM and CDR2 is ANQGSEA. Trimming left V 5 bases short and J 4 bases short, with 9 bases between.

V is TRBV6-5 and J is TRBJ1-2, with TRBD1 identical over 7 bases. The CDR3 covers 13 residues. Per the germline V gene, CDR1 is MNHEY and CDR2 is SVGAGI. The trim removed 1 base at V and 8 bases at J, leaving 4 bases unmatched. The CDR3 reads CASSYYQQGGYTF. CDR3 nucleotide sequence: TGTGCCAGCAGTTACTATCAACAGGGGGGCTACACCTTC.

This clone was counted between two and nine times. This chain connects TRBV5-4 to TRBJ1-2, with 11 bases aligning to TRBD1. V dropped 0 bases and J dropped 2; count of bases not matched to a gene: 3. The germline gives CDR1 SGHNT, CDR2 YYREEE (reference sequence). There are 16 residues in the CDR3. The chain's CDR3 is CASSLDRDRGNYGYTF. For the CDR3, the DNA is TGTGCCAGCAGCTTGGATCGGGACAGGGGGAACTATGGCTACACCTTC.

This clone occurred a few times. This sequence joins TRBV7-2 and TRBJ2-7; 7 nucleotides align to TRBD2. CDR3 size: 14 residues. The germline V gene has CDR1 SGHTA and CDR2 FQGNSA. The V segment lost 10 bases and the J segment 5 bases; nucleotides outside the gene matches: 14. The CDR3 loop reads CATRRAGIYHEQYF. In DNA, the CDR3 is TGTGCCACTCGCCGAGCGGGAATATACCACGAGCAGTACTTC.

This clone has only a few counts. V usage is TRBV25-1 and J usage is TRBJ1-4; the D is unclear. The CDR3 spans 15 residues. CDR1 is MGHDK, CDR2 SYGVNS, per germline. Trimming left V 2 bases short and J 3 bases short, with 10 bases between. Here the CDR3 DNA reads TGTGCCAGCAGTGAAGTGTCGGGGTCTAATGAAAAACTGTTTTTT. It encodes CASSEVSGSNEKLFF.

This chain links TRBV4-3 with TRBJ1-4; TRBD1 aligns across 9 bases. This CDR3 is 15 amino acids long. The V gene's germline CDR1 is LGHNA and CDR2 YSLEER. V lost 1 base, J lost 5 bases, and 2 bases stayed unmatched. As DNA, the CDR3 is TGCGCCAGCAGCCAAGCGGGACAGGGAAATGAAAAACTGTTTTTT. This codes for CASSQAGQGNEKLFF.

V usage is TRBV6-1 and J usage is TRBJ2-1, with D perhaps TRBD2 (5 bases). V lost 11 bases and J lost 10, with 12 bases in between. Germline V CDR1 and CDR2: MNHNS, SASEGT. The CDR3 loop spans 10 amino acids. The CDR3 here is CAAGGGEQFF. The CDR3 bases are TGTGCCGCGGGCGGCGGGGAGCAGTTCTTC.

A few counts support this clone. The V and J genes are TRBV7-9 and TRBJ1-5; D gene ambiguous. CDR1 and CDR2 from the germline V gene are SEHNR and FQNEAQ (reference sequence). V was trimmed by 1 base and J by 6 bases, leaving 16 bases between them. CDR3 length equals 16 residues. This CDR3 is CASSLEDPIGSQPQHF. In nucleotides, the CDR3 is TGTGCCAGCAGCTTAGAGGACCCCATAGGGAGTCAGCCCCAGCATTTT.

The chain recombines TRBV4-1 with TRBJ1-5, with 11 bases matching TRBD1. The V segment lost 2 bases and the J segment 6 bases; nucleotides outside the gene matches: 12. The length of the CDR3 is 18 residues. Per germline, CDR1 MGHRA and CDR2 YSYEKL. DNA of the CDR3: TGCGCCAGCAGCCAAACCACCGCAGGACAGGGGGCTTCTCAGCCCCAGCATTTT. It is translated as CASSQTTAGQGASQPQHF.

J is TRBJ2-3 and V is TRBV5-1, with 16 bases aligning to TRBD2. The CDR3 is 17 amino acids. J was trimmed by 5 bases and V by 4 bases; bases with no gene match: 7. Germline assignment: CDR1 SGHRS and CDR2 YFSETQ. CDR3 sequence reads: CASSPGLAGGSGDTQYF. For the CDR3, the DNA is TGCGCCAGCAGCCCGGGACTAGCGGGAGGGTCAGGAGATACGCAGTATTTT. Variable domain in full (rest from reference TRBV5-1 and TRBJ2-3): KAGVTQTPRYLIKTRGQQVTLSCSPISGHRSVSWYQQTPGQGLQFLFEYFSETQRNKGNFPGRFSGRQFSNSRSEMNVSTLELGDSALYLCASSPGLAGGSGDTQYFGPGTRLTVL.

The J gene is TRBJ1-2, the V gene TRBV28; no firm D call. V lost 6 bases, J lost 7 bases, and 12 bases lay in between. The length of the CDR3 is 12 residues. Germline CDR1 is MDHEN and CDR2 is SYDVKM. Here the CDR3 reads CASSLPYSGYTF. In DNA, the CDR3 is TGTGCCAGCAGCCTACCTTATAGTGGCTACACCTTC.

The V and J genes are TRBV19 and TRBJ1-1; 10 bases map to TRBD1. The trim removed 3 bases at V and 4 bases at J, leaving 5 bases unmatched. Germline values: CDR1 LNHDA, CDR2 SQIVND (reference sequence). CDR3 length: 15 amino acids. In DNA form, the CDR3 reads TGTGCCAGTAGTATTCGGACAGGGGGAGGCACTGAAGCTTTCTTT. Residues: CASSIRTGGGTEAFF.

The CDR3 DNA follows: TGCAGCGTTGCGGTATCGCGGCTGAACACTGAAGCTTTCTTT. Amino acid sequence: CSVAVSRLNTEAFF. V gene TRBV29-1 combines with J gene TRBJ1-1, with no clear D. The CDR3 contains 14 residues. Germline values: CDR1 SQVTM, CDR2 ANQGSEA. V dropped 4 bases and J dropped 0 bases, with 12 bases sitting between them.

The chain combines TRBV4-3 with TRBJ2-1; 7 bases fit TRBD2. Germline V lookup: CDR1 LGHNA, CDR2 YSLEER. Trimming took 2 bases from V and 3 from J; bases not matched to a gene: 1. The CDR3 is made up of 14 amino acids. The CDR3 is CASSQSGIYNEQFF. CDR3 DNA: TGCGCCAGCAGCCAAAGCGGGATCTACAATGAGCAGTTCTTC.

This rearrangement joins TRBV19 to TRBJ2-5; the match to TRBD1 covers 10 bases. CDR3 length equals 14 residues. Trimming at V came to 5 bases and at J to 5 bases, leaving 5 bases not matched to a gene. Germline V CDR1 and CDR2: LNHDA, SQIVND (reference sequence). The CDR3 here is CASSARGQGETQYF. Written as DNA, the CDR3 is TGTGCCAGTAGTGCCCGGGGACAGGGGGAGACCCAGTACTTC.

This clone was observed a single time. The chain has TRBV6-5 and TRBJ2-3, with no clear D. Trimming shortened V by 7 bases and J by 0 bases, and 8 bases separated the two germline ends. The CDR3 spans 13 residues. Per the germline V gene, CDR1 is MNHEY and CDR2 is SVGAGI. The CDR3 here is CASTRRSTDTQYF. CDR3 nucleotide sequence: TGTGCCAGCACGAGGCGTAGCACAGATACGCAGTATTTT.

The chain recombines TRBV7-3 with TRBJ2-1; unclear D gene. Germline CDR1 SGHTA, CDR2 FQGTGA. This CDR3 comprises 15 residues. V lost 0 bases to trimming and J lost 2 bases, with 8 bases between them. The CDR3 DNA reads TGTGCCAGCAGCTTAACAGAAAACACCTACAATGAGCAGTTCTTC. This sequence encodes CASSLTENTYNEQFF. Variable domain in full (rest from reference TRBV7-3 and TRBJ2-1): GAGVSQTPSNKVTEKGKYVELRCDPISGHTALYWYRQSLGQGPEFLIYFQGTGAADDSGLPNDRFFAVRPEGSVSTLKIQRTERGDSAVYLCASSLTENTYNEQFFGPGTRLTVL.

This clone was counted only a few times. The rearrangement links TRBV7-2 to TRBJ1-4; 7 bases are shared with TRBD1. J was trimmed by 7 bases and V by 3 bases; bases with no gene match: 11. CDR3 size: 16 residues. Germline lookup yields CDR1 SGHTA and CDR2 FQGNSA. The CDR3 DNA reads as TGTGCCAGCAGCTTCCTCGACAGGGTTGGCGGTGAAAAACTGTTTTTT. It encodes CASSFLDRVGGEKLFF.

The rearrangement uses TRBV11-3 and TRBJ2-3; 8 positions agree with TRBD2. J gave up 1 base and V 5 bases, and 8 bases lay outside the gene matches. Germline V gene lookup returns CDR1 SGHNT and CDR2 YENEEA. The CDR3 has 16 residues. The CDR3 DNA reads TGTGCCAGCAGCCCCAGCGGGAGCTCGGGCACAGATACGCAGTATTTT. Its translation: CASSPSGSSGTDTQYF.

The chain carries TRBV6-1 and TRBJ1-1, with TRBD1 identical over 7 bases. Germline V gene data show CDR1 as MNHNS and CDR2 as SASEGT. J lost 11 bases, V lost 6 bases, and 9 bases had no gene match. This CDR3 region has 12 residues. The CDR3 protein is CASRSGTANAFF. CDR3 DNA: TGTGCCAGCAGATCCGGGACAGCGAATGCTTTCTTT.

V and J are TRBV9 and TRBJ2-3; D may be TRBD2 (6 bases). In germline, CDR1 is SGDLS, CDR2 YYNGEE. This CDR3 is built from 15 residues. V gave up 3 bases and J gave up 0 bases, with 11 bases separating them. This CDR3 reads CASSGAGGSTDTQYF. CDR3 nucleotides: TGTGCCAGCAGCGGAGCGGGCGGGAGCACAGATACGCAGTATTTT.

The chain combines TRBV9 with TRBJ2-2; 7 bases fit TRBD1. This CDR3 contains 14 residues. The V and J ends lost 3 bases and 6 bases, in that order; junction bases with no gene match: 5. From germline, CDR1 is SGDLS and CDR2 YYNGEE. CDR3 sequence (DNA): TGTGCCAGCAGCGCACACACAGGGGCCGGGGAGCTGTTTTTT. This codes for CASSAHTGAGELFF.

The rearrangement links TRBV27 to TRBJ2-1; tentative D call: TRBD2 (5 bases). The V end was cut by 6 bases, the J end by 7 bases, with 16 bases between. The germline V gene encodes CDR1 MNHEY and CDR2 SMNVEV (reference sequence). This CDR3 region has 14 residues. The CDR3: CASSRPGGGNEQFF. CDR3 in DNA: TGTGCCAGCAGCCGTCCCGGAGGTGGGAATGAGCAGTTCTTC.

The rearrangement joins TRBV30 to TRBJ1-1; a weak D match, TRBD1 (6 bases). Trimming removed 3 bases at V and 8 bases at J, with 13 bases between. This CDR3 comprises 12 residues. Germline-derived CDR1 and CDR2 are GTSNPN and SVGIG (reference sequence). DNA of the CDR3: TGTGCCTGGAGCCCCGGGGGGCTGGAAGCTTTCTTT. It translates to CAWSPGGLEAFF.

V usage is TRBV29-1 and J usage is TRBJ2-7, with D unclear. CDR3 length equals 12 residues. Trimming shortened V by 4 bases and J by 0 bases, and 7 bases separated the two germline ends. Germline V gene data show CDR1 as SQVTM and CDR2 as ANQGSEA. The CDR3 reads CSVVDNSYEQYF. Here the CDR3 DNA reads TGCAGCGTTGTAGACAACTCCTACGAGCAGTACTTC.

The genes are TRBV5-1 and TRBJ2-7; the match to TRBD1 covers 8 bases. This CDR3 has 15 residues. Germline CDR1 and CDR2: SGHRS and YFSETQ. The V segment lost 4 bases and the J segment 3 bases; nucleotides outside the gene matches: 9. Here the CDR3 reads CASSRLGQGNYEQYF. DNA of the CDR3: TGCGCCAGCAGCCGGCTTGGACAGGGTAACTACGAGCAGTACTTC.